These 18 T cell receptor beta chains came from one sample sequenced in a study of blood T cell repertoires in COVID-19. TCRdb's copy holds only in-frame clones and misses some; the assay was immunoSEQ multiplex PCR. The sample lists more than 150,000 clones; about 86% were seen once. The sample was peripheral blood. The receptors shown here come from a woman under 30 who had recovered from COVID-19.

The J gene is TRBJ2-3, the V gene TRBV9; 9 positions match TRBD2. With 2 bases clipped from V and 0 bases from J, the junction kept 4 bases outside the gene matches. This CDR3 region has 16 residues. CDR1 and CDR2 (germline): SGDLS, YYNGEE. This CDR3 reads CASSVSGSSSTDTQYF. The CDR3 DNA is TGTGCCAGCAGCGTTAGCGGGAGTTCTAGCACAGATACGCAGTATTTT.

The V and J genes are TRBV9 and TRBJ1-3; D remains unclear. From germline, CDR1 is SGDLS and CDR2 YYNGEE. Trimming cost V 0 bases and J 2 bases, with 9 bases left between them. CDR3 length equals 15 residues. CDR3 protein: CASSVGTGTGNTIYF. The CDR3 nucleotides read TGTGCCAGCAGCGTAGGGACCGGGACTGGAAACACCATATATTTT.

The rearrangement links TRBV18 to TRBJ2-1, with TRBD2 identical over 9 bases. Per germline, CDR1 KGHSH and CDR2 LQKENI. V shed 1 base, J shed 2 bases, and the junction held 6 bases outside the gene matches. This CDR3 comprises 17 residues. The CDR3 DNA reads as TGTGCCAGCTCACCACGATTGCTAGCGGGGACCTACAATGAGCAGTTCTTC. This gives the protein CASSPRLLAGTYNEQFF.

The V gene is TRBV2, the J gene TRBJ2-4, with D tentatively TRBD1 (5 bases). Trimming left V 1 base short and J 2 bases short, with 12 bases between. There are 16 residues in the CDR3. From germline, CDR1 is SNHLY and CDR2 FYNNEI. This CDR3 is CASSEGTLGTKNIQYF. In DNA form, the CDR3 reads TGTGCCAGCAGTGAAGGGACACTGGGGACCAAAAACATTCAGTACTTC.

J is TRBJ2-3 and V is TRBV4-3; possibly TRBD2 for D (7 bases). The CDR3 is 16 amino acids. V was trimmed by 0 bases and J by 5 bases, leaving 15 bases between them. Germline V gene data show CDR1 as LGHNA and CDR2 as YSLEER. This chain's CDR3 is CASSQDIQRDIDTQYF. For the CDR3, the DNA is TGCGCCAGCAGCCAAGATATCCAGCGGGACATAGATACGCAGTATTTT.

V gene TRBV4-1 combines with J gene TRBJ1-1, with 8 positions matching TRBD1. This CDR3 contains 14 residues. The V gene's germline CDR1 is MGHRA and CDR2 YSYEKL. V was clipped by 1 base and J by 7 bases; unmatched bases: 5. The CDR3 DNA reads as TGCGCCAGCAGCCAAGTCCAGGGGGCGGTTGAAGCTTTCTTT. As protein: CASSQVQGAVEAFF.

This rearrangement joins TRBV21-1 to TRBJ2-7; the table's D gene call, TRBD2, was not cross checked with the DNA. TRBV21-1 is an annotated pseudogene. CDR3 length: 19 amino acids. The CDR3: CASSKWGGLAGGPGYEQYV. CDR3 sequence (DNA): TGTGCCAGCAGCAAATGGGGAGGACTAGCGGGAGGGCCAGGGTACGAGCAGTACGTC.

The DNA for the CDR3 is TGTGCCAGCAGCCAAGCTGGGGCAGGGTGGGACACCGGGGAGCTGTTTTTT. Amino acids: CASSQAGAGWDTGELFF. The J gene is TRBJ2-2, the V gene TRBV4-2; a possible D gene is TRBD1 (5 bases). The CDR3 is 17 amino acids. V lost 1 base and J 3 bases, leaving 15 bases between the germline ends. Looked up from germline, CDR1 is LGHNA and CDR2 is YNFKEQ.

The chain combines TRBV24-1 with TRBJ1-2; tentatively, D is TRBD1 (5 bases). The CDR3 loop spans 15 amino acids. Trimming took 4 bases from V and 4 from J, leaving 15 bases between them. The V gene's germline CDR1 is KGHDR and CDR2 SFDVKD. The CDR3 bases are TGTGCCACCAGTGACCCAGGGATGGCTGGCTATGGCTACACCTTC. Its protein product is CATSDPGMAGYGYTF.

The V call is TRBV5-6, the J call TRBJ1-3; TRBD1 is a possible D gene (5 bases). V dropped 2 bases and J dropped 3 bases, with 9 bases sitting between them. CDR1 is SGHDT, CDR2 YYEEEE, per germline. This CDR3 spans 14 amino acids. CDR3 sequence reads: CASSFGGFGNTIYF. DNA for the CDR3: TGTGCCAGCAGCTTCGGGGGGTTTGGAAACACCATATATTTT.

The genes are TRBV11-2 and TRBJ2-7, with 9 positions matching TRBD2. Germline trimming cut 5 bases from V and 2 bases from J; bases unmatched to any gene: 1. This CDR3 has 13 amino acids. CDR1 is SGHAT and CDR2 is FQNNGV in the germline V gene. CDR3 nucleotides: TGTGCCAGCAGCAAGCGGGGGGCCTACGAGCAGTACGTC. It codes for CASSKRGAYEQYV.

The gene calls are TRBV6-4 and TRBJ2-6; D is unresolved. The CDR3 has 17 residues. The V gene's germline CDR1 is MRHNA and CDR2 SNTAGT. Trimming removed 0 bases from V and 2 bases from J, with 11 bases in between. The CDR3 DNA reads TGTGCCAGCAGTGACTCAGCAGGAACGGCTGGGGCCAACGTCCTGACTTTC. Translating it yields CASSDSAGTAGANVLTF.

This CDR3 is CASSVLVAGGVYNEQFF. The CDR3 DNA reads as TGCGCCAGCAGCGTCCTCGTGGCGGGAGGGGTCTACAATGAGCAGTTCTTC. V gene TRBV5-1 combines with J gene TRBJ2-1; the match to TRBD2 covers 9 bases. This CDR3 is 17 amino acids long. V dropped 4 bases and J dropped 3; count of bases not matched to a gene: 11. Germline V CDR1 and CDR2: SGHRS, YFSETQ.

The count of this clone is one. The chain uses TRBV28 and TRBJ2-7; the D gene is possibly TRBD1 (5 bases). V was pared by 7 bases and J by 3 bases, with 10 bases between. Germline V gene lookup returns CDR1 MDHEN and CDR2 SYDVKM. The CDR3 length is 12 residues. The CDR3 here is CASNSQGYEQYF. The CDR3 DNA sequence: TGTGCCAGCAACTCCCAGGGCTACGAGCAGTACTTC.

This chain links TRBV6-6 with TRBJ1-2; possibly TRBD1 for D (6 bases). V was clipped by 6 bases and J by 8 bases, with 19 bases between them. The CDR3 spans 14 residues. The germline V gene encodes CDR1 MNHNY and CDR2 SVGAGI (reference sequence). The CDR3 region is CASRATAGVEGYTF. Here the CDR3 DNA reads TGTGCCAGCAGAGCTACAGCAGGGGTGGAAGGCTACACCTTC.

This clone was detected only once. V is TRBV24-1 and J is TRBJ2-5; D unclear. V dropped 9 bases and J dropped 3 bases, with 13 bases sitting between them. The CDR3 length is 13 residues. From germline, CDR1 is KGHDR and CDR2 SFDVKD. The CDR3 DNA is TGTGCCACCGCCCCTTTGCGAGAAGAGACCCAGTACTTC. Translating gives CATAPLREETQYF.

The V gene is TRBV3-1 (or the pseudogene TRBV3-2), the J gene TRBJ1-5; 11 bases map to TRBD1. V was clipped by 5 bases and J by 7 bases; unmatched bases: 7. The CDR3 loop spans 15 amino acids. Germline CDR1 is LGHDT and CDR2 is YNNKEL (reference sequence). As DNA, the CDR3 is TGTGCCAGCAGCGATGGACAGGGGGCTCGGCAGCCCCAGCATTTT. Translation: CASSDGQGARQPQHF.

The gene calls are TRBV7-8 and TRBJ1-4; no definite D call. CDR3 length: 13 residues. Per the germline V gene, CDR1 is SGHVS and CDR2 is FQNEAQ. V was trimmed by 5 bases and J by 0 bases, leaving 4 bases between them. The CDR3 DNA reads TGTGCCAGCAGCCCTGCAACTAATGAAAAACTGTTTTTT. It codes for CASSPATNEKLFF.